The T cell receptor (beta chain) described here comes from a study of blood T cell repertoires in COVID-19. The ends were cut back, 3 bases at V and 2 bases at J, with 10 bases in the middle. CDR1 is LNHDA, CDR2 SQIVND, per germline (reference sequence). The CDR3 is 14 residues long. Study processing details: Reference gene primers were amplified, and this amplification served to estimate nucleated cell counts. Some clones are missing from TCRdb's copy, which holds only in-frame ones; the method was immunoSEQ multiplex PCR. The D gene and trimming were derived from the DNA, and the V and J assignments and clone size from that table. This sample has 200,000 to 250,000 clones, with around nine tenths found just once. Cohort assignment relied on participant-reported clinical history. Recovery meant two consecutive negative NP/OP PCR tests, professional clearance, or resolved symptoms. Comment on this clone: Other DNA sequences in this specimen translate into the identical CDR3.

The chain combines TRBV19 with TRBJ1-1; D is perhaps TRBD1 (6 bases). The receptor comes from a woman in her 30s who had recovered from COVID-19. The specimen was PBMCs or T cells enriched from blood (not recorded which). CDR3 loop: CASSIDRLNTEAFF. The CDR3 nucleotides are TGTGCCAGTAGTATTGACAGGTTAAACACTGAAGCTTTCTTT.